These 27 T cell receptor beta chains were all obtained from the same sample, sequenced in a study of T cells in Graves' hyperthyroidism and ophthalmopathy. Amplification targeted TCR beta CDR3 regions from RNA transcripts. A first-round RT-PCR of the TCR CDR3 used the HTBI primer set. TCRdb processed the multiplex PCR reads anew with MiXCR; each CDR3 protein has one entry. The table lists roughly 420,000 distinct CDR3 sequences, approximately 13% of them singletons. Sequenced input: blood. The receptors were gathered from a woman under 30 with Graves' hyperthyroidism.

This clonotype was observed many times. This chain joins TRBV3-1 and TRBJ1-1; TRBD1 matches 7 bases. Per the germline V gene, CDR1 is LGHDT and CDR2 is YNNKEL (reference sequence). This CDR3 has 15 residues. With V trimmed by 5 bases and J by 2 bases, 8 bases remained unmatched. CDR3 sequence (DNA): TGTGCCAGCAGCGGAAAAGCAGGGGGAAACACTGAAGCTTTCTTT. Translated: CASSGKAGGNTEAFF.

This sequence joins TRBV9 and TRBJ1-2; D is unclear. Trimming stripped 0 bases from V and 0 bases from J, with 6 bases between. This CDR3 is 14 amino acids long. Germline CDR1 is SGDLS and CDR2 is YYNGEE. The CDR3 DNA reads as TGTGCCAGCAGCGTAGGTCCGACTAACTATGGCTACACCTTC. Translation: CASSVGPTNYGYTF.

For this clonotype: A much larger clone sits a single nucleotide away, making a read error possible. The rearrangement joins TRBV3-1 to TRBJ2-7, with 12 bases lining up with TRBD2. Germline CDR1 and CDR2: LGHDT and YNNKEL (reference sequence). V shed 7 bases and J 4 bases; nucleotides not matched to a gene: 2. The length of the CDR3 is 13 residues. The CDR3 DNA is TGTGCCAGCACGACTAGCGGGAGTTACGAGCAGTACTTC. Its protein product is CASTTSGSYEQYF.

This clonotype showed up just a few times. The chain employs TRBV5-6 and TRBJ2-2, with TRBD1 identical over 8 bases. The CDR3 is 16 residues long. Trimming cost V 2 bases and J 7 bases; bases outside gene matches: 10. Germline V gives CDR1 SGHDT, CDR2 YYEEEE. As DNA, the CDR3 is TGTGCCAGCAGCTTTAGGTCTCAGGGGGCCCACGGGGAGCTGTTTTTT. It specifies CASSFRSQGAHGELFF.

This clonotype was seen at least ten times. The V and J genes are TRBV18 and TRBJ1-6; no clear D gene. Germline V gene lookup returns CDR1 KGHSH and CDR2 LQKENI. The CDR3 loop spans 14 amino acids. Trimming pared 2 bases from V and 9 bases from J, leaving 11 bases between. CDR3 loop: CASSPDGMSSPLHF. The CDR3 DNA reads TGTGCCAGCTCACCAGATGGTATGAGTTCACCCCTCCACTTT.

This clonotype was detected many times. V and J are TRBV6-1 and TRBJ2-5; D not certain. With 6 bases removed from V and 5 bases from J, the gap between germline ends came to 13 bases. This CDR3 comprises 13 residues. Germline V CDR1 and CDR2: MNHNS, SASEGT. CDR3 protein: CASRFWGLETQYF. The CDR3 bases are TGTGCCAGCAGGTTCTGGGGTCTGGAGACCCAGTACTTC.

The chain carries TRBV20-1 and TRBJ2-7; the match to TRBD1 covers 11 bases. Germline V gene data show CDR1 as DFQATT and CDR2 as SNEGSKA (reference sequence). This CDR3 has 14 amino acids. V lost 6 bases to trimming and J lost 7 bases; unmatched junction nucleotides: 11. The CDR3 protein is CSAAPDRGRREQYF. CDR3 in DNA: TGCAGTGCAGCTCCGGACAGGGGGCGTCGGGAGCAGTACTTC.

The genes are TRBV6-1 and TRBJ2-1; 10 bases align to TRBD1. CDR3 length: 13 amino acids. Losses at the gene ends were 5 bases for V and 12 bases for J; bases not matched to a gene: 7. Germline V gives CDR1 MNHNS, CDR2 SASEGT. The CDR3 reads CASSHGDRGPQFF. For the CDR3, the DNA is TGTGCCAGCAGTCACGGAGACAGGGGGCCGCAGTTCTTC.

Many counts were recorded for this clonotype. This sequence joins TRBV28 and TRBJ1-1, with D unclear. The germline V gene encodes CDR1 MDHEN and CDR2 SYDVKM. The CDR3 extends over 12 amino acids. Between the trimmed V and J ends, which lost 7 bases and 6 bases, there was a span of 12 bases. The chain's CDR3 is CASTQWRSEAFF. CDR3 nucleotide sequence: TGTGCCAGCACCCAGTGGAGATCTGAAGCTTTCTTT.

This clonotype was counted ten times or more. The V gene is TRBV18, the J gene TRBJ1-1, with a weak D call TRBD1 (6 bases). From germline, CDR1 is KGHSH and CDR2 LQKENI. V lost 2 bases to trimming and J lost 3 bases, with 13 bases between them. The CDR3 contains 15 residues. CDR3 region: CASSPRGGADTEAFF. CDR3 in DNA: TGTGCCAGCTCACCAAGAGGGGGGGCAGACACTGAAGCTTTCTTT.

This clonotype was counted ten times or more. The V call is TRBV3-1, the J call TRBJ2-3, with TRBD2 as a possible D gene (6 bases). CDR3 size: 15 residues. Trimming took 2 bases from V and 0 from J, leaving 9 bases between them. From germline, CDR1 is LGHDT and CDR2 YNNKEL (reference sequence). CDR3 residues: CASSQPSGSTDTQYF. Written as DNA, the CDR3 is TGTGCCAGCAGCCAACCGAGCGGGAGCACAGATACGCAGTATTTT.

This clonotype was found many times. The genes are TRBV6-2 or TRBV6-3 and TRBJ2-1; 14 bases fit TRBD2. Germline loops: CDR1 MNHEY, CDR2 SVGEGT. The CDR3 contains 17 residues. V trimming: 5 bases; J trimming: 0 bases; junction bases outside the gene matches: 3. The CDR3 loop is CASSMGTSGSSYNEQFF. CDR3 coding DNA: TGTGCCAGCAGTATGGGGACTAGCGGGAGCTCCTACAATGAGCAGTTCTTC.

This rearrangement joins TRBV30 to TRBJ1-2; maybe TRBD1 (6 bases). The CDR3 spans 16 residues. V gave up 0 bases and J gave up 0 bases, with 14 bases separating them. In germline, CDR1 is GTSNPN, CDR2 SVGIG (reference sequence). The CDR3 reads CAWSVPWTEANYGYTF. The CDR3 DNA sequence: TGTGCCTGGAGTGTTCCCTGGACAGAAGCTAACTATGGCTACACCTTC.

The J gene is TRBJ1-6, the V gene TRBV4-2, with 12 bases fitting TRBD1. The CDR3 consists of 16 residues. Germline CDR1 LGHNA, CDR2 YNFKEQ. The junction had 3 bases not matched to a gene; V was cut back by 0 bases and J by 9 bases. The CDR3 DNA reads TGTGCCAGCAGCCAAGATCTGGGACAGGGGGCTTCACCCCTCCACTTT. As protein: CASSQDLGQGASPLHF.

The chain carries TRBV28 and TRBJ2-7; 11 nucleotides agree with TRBD2. The CDR3 covers 15 residues. Germline trimming cut 4 bases from V and 4 bases from J; bases unmatched to any gene: 6. The germline gives CDR1 MDHEN, CDR2 SYDVKM. The DNA of the CDR3 is TGTGCCAGCAGTTCTCCGACTAGCGGGATATACGAGCAGTACTTC. As protein: CASSSPTSGIYEQYF.

This clonotype has only a few counts. V is TRBV27 and J is TRBJ2-1; 12 bases are shared with TRBD2. Germline CDR1 is MNHEY and CDR2 is SMNVEV (reference sequence). CDR3 length: 20 amino acids. V was pared by 5 bases and J by 0 bases, with 14 bases of the junction left unmatched. The CDR3 loop reads CASSITLGLAGMVSYNEQFF. The DNA for the CDR3 is TGTGCCAGCAGTATAACTCTAGGACTAGCGGGAATGGTCTCCTACAATGAGCAGTTCTTC.

This clonotype was seen repeatedly, ten times or more. The chain couples TRBV27 to TRBJ2-1; D unresolved. Germline V gene lookup returns CDR1 MNHEY and CDR2 SMNVEV (reference sequence). Trimming pared 2 bases from V and 6 bases from J, leaving 11 bases between. The CDR3 loop spans 14 amino acids. The CDR3 DNA sequence: TGTGCCAGCAGTTTAAGTCTCTCAGTCAATGAGCAGTTCTTC. Its translation is CASSLSLSVNEQFF.

This clonotype was counted many times. V usage is TRBV28 and J usage is TRBJ2-1; 7 bases align to TRBD2. The CDR3 covers 13 residues. From germline, CDR1 is MDHEN and CDR2 SYDVKM. V lost 4 bases and J lost 9; bases outside the gene matches: 6. In DNA, the CDR3 is TGTGCCAGCAGTTCGGGGAGGGCTGGTGAGCAGTTCTTC. This encodes CASSSGRAGEQFF.

This clonotype was detected many times. V and J are TRBV3-1 and TRBJ2-7; no clear D gene. CDR1 and CDR2 (germline): LGHDT, YNNKEL (reference sequence). This CDR3 is built from 13 residues. V was shortened by 2 bases and J by 6 bases, with 11 bases between the two germline ends. DNA of the CDR3: TGTGCCAGCAGCCAACGAACCACTTCCGAGCAGTACTTC. This gives the protein CASSQRTTSEQYF.

As regards this clonotype: A junction end diverges from the germline sequence, so it may reflect a read error. V and J are TRBV9 and TRBJ2-2; 7 nucleotides match TRBD2. This CDR3 contains 16 residues. Germline V gives CDR1 SGDLS, CDR2 YYNGEE. The CDR3 DNA reads as TGTGCCAGCAGCGTAGCTGGGGGAGGGAGTGGCGGGGAGCTGGTTTTT. Encoded protein: CASSVAGGGSGGELVF.

Ten or more counts support this clonotype. The J gene is TRBJ2-1, the V gene TRBV7-8; TRBD2 matches 11 bases. The CDR3 is 14 residues long. V was clipped by 3 bases and J by 10 bases; unmatched bases: 5. Per the germline V gene, CDR1 is SGHVS and CDR2 is FQNEAQ. The CDR3 loop reads CASSLLAGGGEQFF. The CDR3 DNA follows: TGTGCCAGCAGCTTGCTAGCGGGAGGAGGGGAGCAGTTCTTC.

In its sample, this clonotype was seen many times. V gene TRBV5-1 combines with J gene TRBJ1-2; perhaps TRBD1 as D (6 bases). Trimming took off 4 bases at V and 4 bases at J, with 14 bases between the two ends. Germline V lookup: CDR1 SGHRS, CDR2 YFSETQ. The length of the CDR3 is 14 residues. The CDR3 loop is CASSQDRPVYGYTF. CDR3 sequence (DNA): TGCGCCAGCAGCCAGGACAGACCGGTCTATGGCTACACCTTC.

This clonotype was seen a few times. The chain combines TRBV29-1 with TRBJ1-1; D ambiguous. The germline gives CDR1 SQVTM, CDR2 ANQGSEA. Trimming left V 1 base short and J 0 bases short, with 12 bases between. CDR3 length: 15 amino acids. CDR3 sequence reads: CSVEVSGQMNTEAFF. CDR3 DNA sequence: TGCAGCGTTGAAGTCTCCGGGCAGATGAACACTGAAGCTTTCTTT.

V and J are TRBV6-1 and TRBJ2-7; tentatively, D is TRBD1 (6 bases). The V gene lost 4 bases and the J gene lost 0 bases, with 16 bases spanning the gap. The CDR3 is 16 residues long. Germline CDR1 MNHNS, CDR2 SASEGT. In DNA, the CDR3 is TGTGCCAGCAGTGTGTTGGGACACCTATTCTCCTACGAGCAGTACTTC. Protein sequence: CASSVLGHLFSYEQYF.

The chain is built from TRBV11-2 and TRBJ1-2; D gene ambiguous. The CDR3 runs to 13 residues. CDR1 is SGHAT and CDR2 is FQNNGV in the germline V gene. Trimming shortened V by 5 bases and J by 4 bases, and 11 bases separated the two germline ends. The DNA of the CDR3 is TGTGCCAGCAGCCTCCCCAGCTCCTATGGCTACACCTTC. It codes for CASSLPSSYGYTF.

This clonotype turned up a few times. The chain uses TRBV7-2 and TRBJ1-1, with D unclear. The CDR3 contains 15 residues. From germline, CDR1 is SGHTA and CDR2 FQGNSA. Trimming cost V 2 bases and J 0 bases, with 10 bases left between them. The CDR3 here is CASSLNLFMNTEAFF. The CDR3 bases are TGTGCCAGCAGCTTAAATCTATTCATGAACACTGAAGCTTTCTTT.

This clonotype has ten or more counts. This chain uses TRBV29-1 with TRBJ2-7; D is unclear. Trimming cost V 4 bases and J 2 bases, with 12 bases left between them. Germline loops: CDR1 SQVTM, CDR2 ANQGSEA. CDR3 length: 13 residues. In nucleotides, the CDR3 is TGCAGCGTTGTGGGAAGGATGACCTACGAGCAGTACTTC. As protein: CSVVGRMTYEQYF.